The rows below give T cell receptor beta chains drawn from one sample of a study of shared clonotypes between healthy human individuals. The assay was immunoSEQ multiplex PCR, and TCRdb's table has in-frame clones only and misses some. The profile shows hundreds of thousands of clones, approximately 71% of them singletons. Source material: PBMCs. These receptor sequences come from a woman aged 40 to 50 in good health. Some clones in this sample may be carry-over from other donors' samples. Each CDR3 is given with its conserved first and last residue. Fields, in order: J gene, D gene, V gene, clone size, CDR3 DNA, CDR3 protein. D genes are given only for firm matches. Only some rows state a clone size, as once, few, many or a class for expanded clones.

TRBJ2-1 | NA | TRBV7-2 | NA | TGTGCCAGCAGCTTAGACCTAGGAGCCTACAATGAGCAGTTCTTC | CASSLDLGAYNEQFF
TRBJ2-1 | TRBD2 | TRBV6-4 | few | TGTGCCAGCAGCAGAAGCGGGAGTAACAATGAGCAGTTCTTC | CASSRSGSNNEQFF
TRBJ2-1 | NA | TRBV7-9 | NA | TGTGCCAGCAGCCTTGTGCCCCCGAGCTCCTACAATGAGCAGTTCTTC | CASSLVPPSSYNEQFF
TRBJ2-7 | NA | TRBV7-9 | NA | TGTGCCAGCAGCTTAGCAGGAGGCACCTACGAGCAGTACTTC | CASSLAGGTYEQYF
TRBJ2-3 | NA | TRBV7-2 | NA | TGTGCCAGCAGCTACTTTTCGGGTCCTACAGATACGCAGTATTTT | CASSYFSGPTDTQYF
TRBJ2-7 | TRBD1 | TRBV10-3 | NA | TGTGCCATCAGTGGGGGACAGGGGGCGAGGGACGAGCAGTACTTC | CAISGGQGARDEQYF
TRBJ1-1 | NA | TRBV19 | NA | TGTGCCAGTAGTATCAGAGATATGAACACTGAAGCTTTCTTT | CASSIRDMNTEAFF
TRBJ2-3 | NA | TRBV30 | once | TGTGCCTGGGACCCGGACGGAAGCACAGATACGCAGTATTTT | CAWDPDGSTDTQYF
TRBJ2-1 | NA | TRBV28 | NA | TGTGCCAGCAGTTTGGGGGGACGCATGGTGAATGAGCAGTTCTTC | CASSLGGRMVNEQFF
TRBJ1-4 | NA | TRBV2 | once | TGTGCCAGCAATCCCCGAAAGGAGAAAAGGAGAGACAATGAAAAACTGTTTTTT | CASNPRKEKRRDNEKLFF
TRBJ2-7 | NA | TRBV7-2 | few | TGTGCCAGCAGCGTCACCAGGTGGGCTTCAAGGTCCTACGAGCAGTACTTC | CASSVTRWASRSYEQYF
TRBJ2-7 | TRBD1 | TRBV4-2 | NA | TGTGCCAGCAGCTTGCCCGGGACAGGGGTGAGGGAGCAGTACTTC | CASSLPGTGVREQYF
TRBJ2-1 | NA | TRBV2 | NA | TGTGCCAGCGGACGAGGACCATACAATGAGCAGTTCTTC | CASGRGPYNEQFF
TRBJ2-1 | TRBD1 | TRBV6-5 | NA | TGTGCCAGCAGATGGACAGGGGGTCGGTACAATGAGCAGTTCTTC | CASRWTGGRYNEQFF
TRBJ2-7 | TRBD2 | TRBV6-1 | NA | TGTGCCAGCAGTGACAGGGGACTAGCGGGAGGGCCCGCCTACGAGCAGTACTTC | CASSDRGLAGGPAYEQYF
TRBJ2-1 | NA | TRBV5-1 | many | TGCGCCAGCAGTCGAGCCCTAGGGGGCAATGAGCAGTTCTTC | CASSRALGGNEQFF
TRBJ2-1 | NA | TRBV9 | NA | TGTGCCAGCAGCGTAGGAGCGCTTCCCTACAATGAGCAGTTCTTC | CASSVGALPYNEQFF
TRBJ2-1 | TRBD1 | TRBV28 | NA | TGTGCCAGCAGTAGGACAGGGGGTTACAATGAGCAGTTCTTC | CASSRTGGYNEQFF
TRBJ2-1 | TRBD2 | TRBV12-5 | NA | TGTGCTAGTGGAGCGGGAGGGTGGGTCAATGAGCAGTTCTTC | CASGAGGWVNEQFF
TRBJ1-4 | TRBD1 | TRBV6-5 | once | TGTGCCAGCAGTCCGACAGGGGTATATGAAAAACTGTTTTTT | CASSPTGVYEKLFF
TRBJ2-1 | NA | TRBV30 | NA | TGTGCCTGGAGTCGGACAGCCCACAATGAGCAGTTCTTC | CAWSRTAHNEQFF
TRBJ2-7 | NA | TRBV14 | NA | TGTGCCAGCAGCCAACGGTACGAGCAGTACTTC | CASSQRYEQYF
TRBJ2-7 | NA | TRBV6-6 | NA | TGTGCCAGCACTCAGGAAGGGTACGAGCAGTACTTC | CASTQEGYEQYF
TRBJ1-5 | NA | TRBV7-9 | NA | TGTGCCAGCAGCTTTGGAGGGGCTAGCAATCAGCCCCAGCATTTT | CASSFGGASNQPQHF
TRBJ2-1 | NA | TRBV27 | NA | TGTGCCAGCAGTTTTGAACAGTCATTTTACAATGAGCAGTTCTTC | CASSFEQSFYNEQFF
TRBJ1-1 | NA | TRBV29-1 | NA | TGCAGCGTTGAAGATCGTAGCACTGAAGCTTTCTTT | CSVEDRSTEAFF
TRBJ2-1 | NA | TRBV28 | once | TGTGCCAGCAGTTTATCTCGGGGGCTCTTTGAGCAGTTCTTC | CASSLSRGLFEQFF
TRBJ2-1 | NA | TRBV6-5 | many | TGTGCCAGCACGAAGTTTGGGTCCTACAATGAGCAGTTCTTC | CASTKFGSYNEQFF
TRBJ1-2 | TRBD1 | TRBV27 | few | TGTGCCAGCAGATTACAGGGGCCCGCAAATGGCTACACCTTC | CASRLQGPANGYTF
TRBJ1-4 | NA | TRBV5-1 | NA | TGCGCCAGCAGCTTGGCCGGAGGGAGGGGAGTCGGTGAAAAACTGTTTTTT | CASSLAGGRGVGEKLFF
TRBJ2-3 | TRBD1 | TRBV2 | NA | TGTGCCAGCAGACTGACAGGGGGGAGCAAATTTGCAGATACGCAGTATTTT | CASRLTGGSKFADTQYF
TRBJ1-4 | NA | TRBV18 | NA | TGTGCCAGCTCACCACCGGGTACCCAAAGTGATCGACAACTGTTTTTT | CASSPPGTQSDRQLFF